Listed below are T cell receptor beta chains from one sample, sequenced in a study of T cells in Graves' hyperthyroidism and ophthalmopathy. TCRdb recomputed calls from the multiplex PCR reads with MiXCR, one row per CDR3 protein. Counted here are roughly 500,000 distinct CDR3 sequences, just over 45% occurring once; the ten biggest clones make up around a fifth. Sequencing was performed on peripheral blood or thyroid tissue (not recorded which). Every receptor here comes from an adult woman with Graves' disease, either hyperthyroidism or ophthalmopathy (not recorded which). Both conserved end residues are trimmed from each CDR3.

v_call	j_call	cdr3_aa
TRBV2	TRBJ1-1	ASSGGQEEAF
TRBV9	TRBJ1-5	ASTRETGTNQPQH
TRBV7-8	TRBJ1-6	ASSPPGHPNSPLH
TRBV6-1	TRBJ1-5	ASRHDGNQPQH
TRBV4-2	TRBJ1-4	ASSSGQNEKLF
TRBV24-1	TRBJ1-3	ATSNFGQVINTIY
TRBV5-1	TRBJ2-6	ASSQDWEASSGANVLT
TRBV7-9	TRBJ1-5	ASSPAPGLYQPQH
TRBV20-1	TRBJ2-7	SADGRLQERSYEQY
TRBV24-1	TRBJ1-2	ATSDQGQGVGYT
TRBV10-1	TRBJ1-1	ASSGSRGTEAF
TRBV9	TRBJ2-5	ASSEEPDNQETQY
TRBV19	TRBJ2-2	ASSSPSGRAWNTGELF
TRBV9	TRBJ1-1	ASRRQAGTEAF
TRBV2	TRBJ1-2	ASSITGYT
TRBV7-9	TRBJ2-5	ASSLEGGSWETQY
TRBV7-9	TRBJ1-4	ASSLDFAGGGGLF
TRBV28	TRBJ1-1	ASSVGRGTAYTEAF
TRBV7-9	TRBJ2-6	ASNSPRGAGANVLT
TRBV12-3/TRBV12-4	TRBJ2-3	ASSQRPLTDTQY
TRBV7-8	TRBJ2-7	ASSQDGRYPQSSYEQY
TRBV7-4	TRBJ2-7	ASSLGVGGTSTYEQY
TRBV15	TRBJ2-5	ATSRGRQGETQY
TRBV6-5	TRBJ2-2	ASSYPGTGNTGELF
TRBV7-3	TRBJ2-2	ASSHGDSGELF
TRBV7-9	TRBJ1-2	ASGGYANYGYT
TRBV29-1	TRBJ2-3	SGTSGGTDTQY
TRBV10-3	TRBJ1-6	ASSDWDRSALH
TRBV4-1	TRBJ2-5	ASSPSGFPLRGLGETQY
TRBV7-6	TRBJ2-7	ASSFVAGDYEQY
TRBV12-3/TRBV12-4	TRBJ1-6	ASRLAGGSPLH
TRBV7-9	TRBJ1-6	ASSLDTGNSPLH
TRBV29-1	TRBJ2-7	SVLSPLAGVGYEQY
TRBV24-1	TRBJ1-1	ATSDWGEGEAF
TRBV30	TRBJ1-1	AWMGNLNTEAF
TRBV7-3	TRBJ2-6	ASSLVRRISGANVLT
TRBV7-9	TRBJ1-3	ASSIQGPTIY
TRBV4-1	TRBJ2-2	ASSPARSGGYSTGELF
TRBV10-3	TRBJ2-7	AISEGQGGDRY
TRBV29-1	TRBJ2-2	SVELAPRTGELF
TRBV28	TRBJ1-2	ASSHRQRTSYGYT
TRBV2	TRBJ2-7	ASIEAGELY
TRBV10-3	TRBJ1-2	AIRGQARGYT
TRBV2	TRBJ1-5	ASRETRVGVHALQH
TRBV25-1	TRBJ2-3	ASSQTADTQY
TRBV5-1	TRBJ2-7	ASSPDPSYEQY
TRBV9	TRBJ2-7	ASSPTSANTYEQY
TRBV29-1	TRBJ2-7	SVHPDSSHEQY
TRBV6-1	TRBJ1-4	ASRTGTGDEKLF
TRBV12-3/TRBV12-4	TRBJ1-6	ASSLVGTDYNSPLH
TRBV29-1	TRBJ2-2	SVRAGSSNTGELF
TRBV29-1	TRBJ1-2	SVDKAERYGYT
TRBV12-3/TRBV12-4	TRBJ2-2	ASSLGWGGTGELF
TRBV25-1	TRBJ2-2	AREGFGELF
TRBV10-1	TRBJ1-2	ASSEPDRDGYT
TRBV19	TRBJ1-5	ASTLRSGGNQPQH
TRBV7-8	TRBJ2-1	ASSSVTSLSGNEQF
TRBV5-1	TRBJ2-7	ASSIRDSSYEQY
TRBV2	TRBJ1-1	ASMYGRERAF